Listed below are T cell receptor beta chains from one sample, sequenced in a study of blood T cell repertoires in COVID-19. The data were produced by immunoSEQ multiplex PCR, yet TCRdb's version contains in-frame clones alone and is incomplete. The data hold about 200,000 clones, with just under 90% observed a single time. The sequencing input was PBMCs or T cells enriched from blood (not recorded which). These receptors all come from a man aged 30 to 45 who had recovered from COVID-19. Each CDR3 is given with its conserved first and last residue. D genes are given only for firm matches. A clone size is listed for some rows: how often the clone was seen (once, few, many), or a class if it is expanded.

j_call | d_call | v_call | clone_size | cdr3_nt | cdr3_aa
TRBJ2-7 | TRBD1 | TRBV11-2 | - | TGTGCCAGCAGCTTGGAACTGACAGGGAGCTCCTACGAGCAGTACTTC | CASSLELTGSSYEQYF
TRBJ2-1 | - | TRBV9 | - | TGTGCCAGCAGCGTAGGACAGAGCTCCTACAATGAGCAGTTCTTC | CASSVGQSSYNEQFF
TRBJ2-1 | TRBD2 | TRBV9 | - | TGTGCCAGCACGGGGGTCGGGTTAGCGGGAGTTAATGAGCAGTTCTTC | CASTGVGLAGVNEQFF
TRBJ2-1 | TRBD2 | TRBV24-1 | - | TGTGCCACCAGTGACCGGACTAGCGGTTCCTACAATGAGCAGTTCTTC | CATSDRTSGSYNEQFF
TRBJ1-5 | - | TRBV7-9 | - | TGTGCCAGCAGCCCCCGGGGGAGCAATCAGCCCCAGCATTTT | CASSPRGSNQPQHF
TRBJ1-1 | - | TRBV4-2 | once | TGTGCCAGCAGCCTAAAGCAGGGTACTGAAGCTTTCTTT | CASSLKQGTEAFF
TRBJ2-7 | - | TRBV19 | - | TGTGCCAGTAGCCGGCAAACGGGTGAGCAGTACTTC | CASSRQTGEQYF
TRBJ2-3 | TRBD1 | TRBV7-2 | - | TGTGCCAGCAGCTTTGACAGGGCCACAGATACGCAGTATTTT | CASSFDRATDTQYF
TRBJ2-2 | - | TRBV27 | - | TGTGCCAGCAGTTTATTTCTCGGGGAGCTGTTTTTT | CASSLFLGELFF
TRBJ2-1 | - | TRBV11-2 | once | TGTGCCAGCAGCTTAGATCCGGGACTTTTCCCCTACAATGAGCAGTTCTTC | CASSLDPGLFPYNEQFF
TRBJ1-2 | - | TRBV18 | - | TGTGCCAGCTCACCCCAGCGTCTGGATGGCTACACCTTC | CASSPQRLDGYTF
TRBJ2-3 | TRBD1 | TRBV5-5 | once | TGTGCCAGCAGCCACACAGGGGGTTGGACAGATACGCAGTATTTT | CASSHTGGWTDTQYF
TRBJ2-1 | - | TRBV9 | - | TGTGCCAGCAGCCCCGAAACCGGGGTTTACAATGAGCAGTTCTTC | CASSPETGVYNEQFF
TRBJ1-1 | - | TRBV21-1 | - | TGTGCCTCGAGACAGGGGATCAACACTGAAGCTTTCTTT | CASRQGINTEAFF
TRBJ2-3 | - | TRBV24-1 | - | TGTGCCACCAGTGACCCGACTCAATACACAGATACGCAGTATTTT | CATSDPTQYTDTQYF
TRBJ2-5 | TRBD1 | TRBV30 | - | TGTGCCTGGAACCGGGGACAGGTAGAGACCCAGTACTTC | CAWNRGQVETQYF
TRBJ2-1 | - | TRBV7-2 | - | TGTGCCAGCAGCTTAGTTAACAATGAGCAGTTCTTC | CASSLVNNEQFF
TRBJ1-5 | TRBD1 | TRBV2 | - | TGTGCCAGCAGCTACGGACAGGTCGACAATCAGCCCCAGCATTTT | CASSYGQVDNQPQHF
TRBJ1-5 | TRBD1 | TRBV6-5 | - | TGTGCCAGCAGAAGACAGGGGGCGGACAATCAGCCCCAGCATTTT | CASRRQGADNQPQHF
TRBJ1-4 | TRBD1 | TRBV7-9 | - | TGTGCCAGCCTCGGGACAGGGATTGAAAAACTGTTTTTT | CASLGTGIEKLFF
TRBJ2-5 | - | TRBV11-2 | - | TGTGCCAGCAGCTCCAGGGGACCAGGGGATAAGACCCAGTACTTC | CASSSRGPGDKTQYF
TRBJ2-3 | TRBD1 | TRBV6-4 | - | TGTGCCAGCAGAGCGGGACAGGGGGTTGCGGATACGCAGTATTTT | CASRAGQGVADTQYF
TRBJ2-3 | - | TRBV5-4 | - | TGTGCCAGCAACCTTGGGCTAAACACAGATACGCAGTATTTT | CASNLGLNTDTQYF
TRBJ2-1 | - | TRBV10-2 | - | TGCGCCAGCAGTGAGAGGGGTGGCTTCGGGAGTAGAGGTAATGAGCAGTTCTTC | CASSERGGFGSRGNEQFF
TRBJ2-7 | - | TRBV2 | - | TGTGCCAGCAGTGGCAAAATGACAGGTTTATTCTACGAGCAGTACTTC | CASSGKMTGLFYEQYF
TRBJ2-3 | - | TRBV4-1 | - | TGCGCCAGCAGCCAACTGACAGATACGCAGTATTTT | CASSQLTDTQYF
TRBJ1-4 | - | TRBV28 | - | TGTGCCAGCAGTTTTCTGCCGGGACGGAGGGATGAAAAACTGTTTTTT | CASSFLPGRRDEKLFF
TRBJ1-3 | - | TRBV20-1 | - | TGCAGTGCTACTGACGTATACTCTGGAAACACCATATATTTT | CSATDVYSGNTIYF
TRBJ1-1 | - | TRBV10-2 | - | TGCGCCAGCAGTGTAACAGGTGAAAACACTGAAGCTTTCTTT | CASSVTGENTEAFF
TRBJ2-2 | TRBD2 | TRBV13 | - | TGTGCCAGCAGCTCTGGGACTACTCTTACCGGGGAGCTGTTTTTT | CASSSGTTLTGELFF
TRBJ1-5 | TRBD1 | TRBV19 | - | TGTGCCAGTAGTGCACGCGGACAGGCAGTTATTCAGCCCCAGCATTTT | CASSARGQAVIQPQHF
TRBJ2-6 | - | TRBV21-1 | - | TGTGCCAGCAGCCTCGAGGGATTACAGAACTCTGGGGCCAACGTCCTGACTTTC | CASSLEGLQNSGANVLTF
TRBJ2-2 | - | TRBV5-4 | - | TGTGCCAGCAGCTTGGTCGTCGGGAACACCGGGGAGCTGTTTTTT | CASSLVVGNTGELFF
TRBJ1-2 | TRBD1 | TRBV10-3 | - | TGTGCCATCAGAGGGGACAGGTATTTGTTCGGCTACACCTTC | CAIRGDRYLFGYTF
TRBJ2-7 | - | TRBV11-2 | - | TGTGCCAGCAGCTTGGGGGCCGGTGAGCAGTACTTC | CASSLGAGEQYF